A selection of T cell receptor beta chains follows, all from one sample in a study of spatial heterogeneity in lung cancer. TCRdb reprocessed the 5' RACE reads with MiXCR, giving one entry per CDR3 protein. The table shows 2,500 to 3,000 distinct CDR3 sequences, with about a sixth occurring only once. Sequencing was performed on normal lung tissue next to the tumor, taken at surgery. These receptors all come from a female donor with early-stage non-small cell lung cancer. CDR3s include the opening cysteine and the closing phenylalanine or tryptophan. Fields, in order: D gene, V gene, J gene, clone size, CDR3 DNA, CDR3 protein. A D gene is named only where the DNA matches it firmly. Clone size, where shown, is once, few, many, or a class for clones that have expanded.

d_call: NA
v_call: TRBV5-6
j_call: TRBJ1-2
clone_size: NA
cdr3_nt: TGTGCCAGCAGCTGGTCGACTGAGAACTATGGCTACACCTTC
cdr3_aa: CASSWSTENYGYTF

d_call: NA
v_call: TRBV20-1
j_call: TRBJ2-7
clone_size: many
cdr3_nt: TGCAGTGCTAGTGGTCAGGGCTACTACGAGCAGTACTTC
cdr3_aa: CSASGQGYYEQYF

d_call: TRBD1
v_call: TRBV18
j_call: TRBJ2-7
clone_size: medium-sized
cdr3_nt: TGTGCCAGCTCACCAGGGACAGACAACTACGAGCAGTACTTC
cdr3_aa: CASSPGTDNYEQYF

d_call: TRBD2
v_call: TRBV7-2
j_call: TRBJ2-7
clone_size: many
cdr3_nt: TGTGCCAGCAGCTTGGGTCCACCGGGACTAGTCTACGAGCAGTACTTC
cdr3_aa: CASSLGPPGLVYEQYF

d_call: TRBD1
v_call: TRBV12-3/TRBV12-4
j_call: TRBJ1-2
clone_size: NA
cdr3_nt: TGTGCCAGCAGTTTAGCGGGTGGGACAGGGCCTGGCTACACCTTC
cdr3_aa: CASSLAGGTGPGYTF

d_call: NA
v_call: TRBV2
j_call: TRBJ2-7
clone_size: NA
cdr3_nt: TGTGCCAGCAGTGTTTACAGGGCAGGTTACGAGCAGTACTTC
cdr3_aa: CASSVYRAGYEQYF

d_call: TRBD2
v_call: TRBV7-6
j_call: TRBJ2-1
clone_size: NA
cdr3_nt: TGTGCCAGCAGCTTAGGACTAGCAGCCTACAATGAGCAGTTCTTC
cdr3_aa: CASSLGLAAYNEQFF

d_call: NA
v_call: TRBV11-1
j_call: TRBJ2-1
clone_size: large
cdr3_nt: TGTGCCAGCAGCTTCTGGGACTCTCCTAACAATGAGCAGTTCTTC
cdr3_aa: CASSFWDSPNNEQFF

d_call: TRBD1
v_call: TRBV10-3
j_call: TRBJ1-5
clone_size: many
cdr3_nt: TGTGCCATCAGTGAGGGACAGGAGAATCAGCCCCAGCATTTT
cdr3_aa: CAISEGQENQPQHF

d_call: NA
v_call: TRBV7-2
j_call: TRBJ2-3
clone_size: many
cdr3_nt: TGTGCCAGCAGCTTCCCCGGCACAGATACGCAGTATTTT
cdr3_aa: CASSFPGTDTQYF

d_call: TRBD1
v_call: TRBV6-5
j_call: TRBJ1-5
clone_size: medium-sized
cdr3_nt: TGTGCCAGCAGGCCGAGACAGGGCTTTCAGCCCCAGCATTTT
cdr3_aa: CASRPRQGFQPQHF

d_call: NA
v_call: TRBV5-1
j_call: TRBJ2-7
clone_size: medium-sized
cdr3_nt: TGCGCCAGCAGCTTGGTAGATCAGGGCGAGCAGTACTTC
cdr3_aa: CASSLVDQGEQYF

d_call: NA
v_call: TRBV9
j_call: TRBJ2-7
clone_size: NA
cdr3_nt: TGTGCCAGCAGCCATAGGCTTTGCGGGGAAAACTACGAGCAGTACTTC
cdr3_aa: CASSHRLCGENYEQYF

d_call: NA
v_call: TRBV12-3/TRBV12-4
j_call: TRBJ1-1
clone_size: medium-sized
cdr3_nt: TGTGCCAGCACTCTCCAGGACACTGAAGCTTTCTTT
cdr3_aa: CASTLQDTEAFF

d_call: NA
v_call: TRBV11-2
j_call: TRBJ2-5
clone_size: NA
cdr3_nt: TGTGCCAGCAGCCCCAGGGGAAGAGGGGGTGAGGGGACCCAGTACTTC
cdr3_aa: CASSPRGRGGEGTQYF

d_call: NA
v_call: TRBV24-1
j_call: TRBJ2-1
clone_size: many
cdr3_nt: TGTGCCACCTCGGGGAGTAGCGGAGACCACAATGAGCAGTTCTTC
cdr3_aa: CATSGSSGDHNEQFF

d_call: NA
v_call: TRBV11-2
j_call: TRBJ2-5
clone_size: few
cdr3_nt: TGTGCCAGCAGCTCTGTCGGCTCGGAGACCCAGTACTTC
cdr3_aa: CASSSVGSETQYF

d_call: NA
v_call: TRBV28
j_call: TRBJ1-2
clone_size: medium-sized
cdr3_nt: TGTGCCAGCATCATCGCGGGGGGCCTCTATGGCTACACCTTC
cdr3_aa: CASIIAGGLYGYTF

d_call: TRBD2
v_call: TRBV11-1
j_call: TRBJ2-3
clone_size: medium-sized
cdr3_nt: TGTGCCAGCAGCCCGGGGACTAGCGGGGCCACAGATACGCAGTATTTT
cdr3_aa: CASSPGTSGATDTQYF

d_call: NA
v_call: TRBV27
j_call: TRBJ2-6
clone_size: NA
cdr3_nt: TGTGCCAGCAGTCTCCTCAGGGTCTCTGGGGCCAACGTCCTGACTTTC
cdr3_aa: CASSLLRVSGANVLTF

d_call: TRBD1
v_call: TRBV5-4
j_call: TRBJ2-5
clone_size: NA
cdr3_nt: TGTGCCAGCAGCTTGGTGGGGACAGGGAAAGAGACCCAGTACTTC
cdr3_aa: CASSLVGTGKETQYF

d_call: TRBD2
v_call: TRBV4-1
j_call: TRBJ2-1
clone_size: NA
cdr3_nt: TGCGCCAGCAGCCAAGAAGGTCCTAGCGGGAGTCTTTACAATGAGCAGTTCTTC
cdr3_aa: CASSQEGPSGSLYNEQFF

d_call: NA
v_call: TRBV3-1
j_call: TRBJ2-5
clone_size: medium-sized
cdr3_nt: TGTGCCAGCAGCCAAAGGGGAGGGGGAGGGCAAGAGACCCAGTACTTC
cdr3_aa: CASSQRGGGGQETQYF

d_call: TRBD1
v_call: TRBV19
j_call: TRBJ2-5
clone_size: NA
cdr3_nt: TGTGCCAGTAGTACCCCCGGACAGGGAGGGACCCAGTACTTC
cdr3_aa: CASSTPGQGGTQYF

d_call: TRBD1
v_call: TRBV20-1
j_call: TRBJ1-1
clone_size: few
cdr3_nt: TGCAGTGCTAGACCCAGGGGGGGGAACACTGAAGCTTTCTTT
cdr3_aa: CSARPRGGNTEAFF

d_call: NA
v_call: TRBV6-2/TRBV6-3
j_call: TRBJ2-7
clone_size: medium-sized
cdr3_nt: TGTGCCAGCAGGACGGGCTCGGGGGAGCAGTACTTC
cdr3_aa: CASRTGSGEQYF

d_call: NA
v_call: TRBV30
j_call: TRBJ2-3
clone_size: NA
cdr3_nt: TGTGCCTGCACTCGTAGAGGGGGCGGGGCAGATACGCAGTATTTT
cdr3_aa: CACTRRGGGADTQYF

d_call: NA
v_call: TRBV9
j_call: TRBJ1-5
clone_size: NA
cdr3_nt: TGTGCCAGCAGCGCCTCCTGGGGAGGGGATCAGCCCCAGCATTTT
cdr3_aa: CASSASWGGDQPQHF

d_call: NA
v_call: TRBV18
j_call: TRBJ2-1
clone_size: few
cdr3_nt: TGTGCCAGCTCCCCCGGGAGAGGGAGTACAATGAAGCAGTTCTTC
cdr3_aa: CASSPGRGSTMKQFF

d_call: NA
v_call: TRBV5-1
j_call: TRBJ2-7
clone_size: many
cdr3_nt: TGCGCCAGCAGCTCAGCGGTGAACTCCTACGAGCAGTACTTC
cdr3_aa: CASSSAVNSYEQYF

d_call: TRBD2
v_call: TRBV10-3
j_call: TRBJ2-1
clone_size: medium-sized
cdr3_nt: TGTGCCATCAGTGACTCCGGGACTAGCGGGGGGGCCTACAATGAGCAGTTCTTC
cdr3_aa: CAISDSGTSGGAYNEQFF

d_call: NA
v_call: TRBV7-9
j_call: TRBJ2-2
clone_size: NA
cdr3_nt: TGTGCCAGCCCTACCTTACCCTCGAACACCGGGGAGCTGTTTTTT
cdr3_aa: CASPTLPSNTGELFF